This T cell receptor beta chain was captured in a study of OX40 agonist ivuxolimab in advanced cancers. On the study more broadly: Age averaged around 60 years (range 23 to 79), and around 78% were male. Antecedent anti-PD-1, anti-PD-L1 or anti-CTLA-4 therapy was permissible, with about 39% having received some.

This clone was seen a single time. Assay used: immunoSEQ multiplex PCR; TCRdb lists only in-frame clones, some missing. The table records around 41,000 clones, approximately 90% of them present only once. V lost 6 bases and J lost 3, with 5 bases in between. CDR1 and CDR2 from the germline V gene are SNHLY and FYNNEI. CDR3 size: 11 residues. J is TRBJ1-1 and V is TRBV2; the D is unclear. The TCR comes from an adult with an advanced solid tumor such as melanoma, head and neck, liver or kidney cancer. This specimen consisted of CD4+ or CD8+ T cells sorted from blood, obtained in a trial of the OX40 agonist ivuxolimab. The CDR3 is CASRVDTEAFF. CDR3 coding DNA: TGTGCCAGCAGGGTCGACACTGAAGCTTTCTTT. Full variable domain (rest looked up from reference TRBV2 and TRBJ1-1): EPEVTQTPSHQVTQMGQEVILRCVPISNHLYFYWYRQILGQKVEFLVSFYNNEISEKSEIFDDQFSVERPDGSNFTLKIRSTKLEDSAMYFCASRVDTEAFFGQGTRLTVV.